This TCR beta chain was recorded in a study of cytomegalovirus exposure and HLA in healthy donors. Overall study findings and caveats: With later analysis, a missense DCLRE1C variant became linked to TCR beta V- and J-gene trimming.

The length of the CDR3 is 14 residues. V was pared by 2 bases and J by 5 bases, with 13 bases between. CDR1 and CDR2 (germline): SGHNT, YYREEE (reference sequence). Note on this clone: Antigen unknown.

PCR used 60 Vbeta primers and 13 Jbeta primers. This table comes from immunoSEQ multiplex PCR, and its TCRdb copy is limited to in-frame clones, with some not included. The sample shows approximately 150,000 clones, 68% of them seen only once. The sequencing input was PBMCs. This sequence originates from a woman aged 18 to 35 in good health and CMV-seropositive. This chain joins TRBV5-4 and TRBJ1-1; D unclear. The CDR3 DNA sequence: TGTGCCAGCAGCTTCGGGGAGTATGGGACTGAAGCTTTCTTT. This translates into CASSFGEYGTEAFF.